A selection of T cell receptor beta chains follows, all from one sample in a study of cytomegalovirus exposure and HLA in healthy donors. The table came from immunoSEQ multiplex PCR; TCRdb's copy has only in-frame clones and leaves some out. This sample has roughly 120,000 clones; 77% occur once, and the top ten carry about 6%. Specimen: PBMCs. The receptors come from a man between 18 and 29 years old in good health and CMV-seropositive. Each CDR3 is given with its conserved first and last residue. D genes are given only for firm matches. Rows give clone size only sometimes, using once, few, many, or a class for an expanded clone.

j_call: TRBJ2-7
v_call: TRBV28
clone_size: once
d_call: TRBD1
cdr3_aa: CASSLYRQGYVYEQYF
cdr3_nt: TGTGCCAGCAGTTTATACCGACAGGGTTACGTCTACGAGCAGTACTTC

j_call: TRBJ1-3
v_call: TRBV6-6
clone_size: .
d_call: .
cdr3_aa: CASSMVSSGNTIYF
cdr3_nt: TGTGCCAGCAGCATGGTGAGCTCTGGAAACACCATATATTTT

j_call: TRBJ2-5
v_call: TRBV11-2
clone_size: .
d_call: .
cdr3_aa: CASSHPQGLGETQYF
cdr3_nt: TGTGCCAGCAGCCATCCTCAGGGGCTAGGAGAGACCCAGTACTTC

j_call: TRBJ2-4
v_call: TRBV28
clone_size: .
d_call: .
cdr3_aa: CASRTGGGNIQYF
cdr3_nt: TGTGCCAGCAGGACGGGGGGCGGAAACATTCAGTACTTC

j_call: TRBJ2-2
v_call: TRBV19
clone_size: .
d_call: TRBD1
cdr3_aa: CASSGTGDTGELFF
cdr3_nt: TGTGCCAGTAGTGGGACAGGGGACACCGGGGAGCTGTTTTTT

j_call: TRBJ2-7
v_call: TRBV5-1
clone_size: .
d_call: TRBD1
cdr3_aa: CASSLGGQGSRLHEQYF
cdr3_nt: TGCGCCAGCAGCTTGGGGGGACAGGGGTCTCGTCTCCACGAGCAGTACTTC

j_call: TRBJ1-2
v_call: TRBV5-1
clone_size: few
d_call: .
cdr3_aa: CASSSVDRPNYGYTF
cdr3_nt: TGCGCCAGCAGCTCTGTAGACAGACCCAACTATGGCTACACCTTC

j_call: TRBJ1-5
v_call: TRBV27
clone_size: .
d_call: .
cdr3_aa: CASSLSTRYSNQPQHF
cdr3_nt: TGTGCCAGCAGTCTATCGACACGCTATAGCAATCAGCCCCAGCATTTT

j_call: TRBJ2-4
v_call: TRBV29-1
clone_size: .
d_call: TRBD1
cdr3_aa: CSGKDSPGDSQYF
cdr3_nt: TGCAGCGGAAAGGACTCCCCTGGGGACAGTCAGTACTTC

j_call: TRBJ1-1
v_call: TRBV7-6
clone_size: .
d_call: TRBD1
cdr3_aa: CASSAGGWDTEAFF
cdr3_nt: TGTGCCAGCAGCGCAGGGGGCTGGGACACTGAAGCTTTCTTT

j_call: TRBJ2-7
v_call: TRBV9
clone_size: .
d_call: TRBD2
cdr3_aa: CASSVGTSGGSLKEQYF
cdr3_nt: TGTGCCAGCAGCGTGGGGACTAGCGGGGGATCACTTAAGGAGCAGTACTTC

j_call: TRBJ1-5
v_call: TRBV19
clone_size: .
d_call: .
cdr3_aa: CASSFRTENSNQPQHF
cdr3_nt: TGTGCCAGTAGTTTCAGGACAGAAAATAGCAATCAGCCCCAGCATTTT

j_call: TRBJ2-7
v_call: TRBV7-3
clone_size: .
d_call: .
cdr3_aa: CASSPIQGPYEQYF
cdr3_nt: TGTGCCAGCAGCCCTATCCAGGGCCCCTACGAGCAGTACTTC

j_call: TRBJ1-2
v_call: TRBV7-6
clone_size: .
d_call: TRBD1
cdr3_aa: CASSPRQGLGWGGYTF
cdr3_nt: TGTGCCAGCAGCCCAAGACAGGGCCTCGGGTGGGGTGGCTACACCTTC

j_call: TRBJ1-4
v_call: TRBV11-2
clone_size: .
d_call: .
cdr3_aa: CASSLGRVLKGKGEKLFF
cdr3_nt: TGTGCCAGCAGCTTAGGGAGGGTTCTGAAGGGCAAGGGTGAAAAACTGTTTTTT

j_call: TRBJ1-5
v_call: TRBV10-1
clone_size: .
d_call: .
cdr3_aa: CASSKDRDQPQHF
cdr3_nt: TGCGCCAGCAGTAAAGACCGGGATCAGCCCCAGCATTTT

j_call: TRBJ2-6
v_call: TRBV18
clone_size: .
d_call: TRBD1
cdr3_aa: CASSPGDSVLTF
cdr3_nt: TGTGCCAGCTCACCAGGGGACAGCGTCCTGACTTTC

j_call: TRBJ2-2
v_call: TRBV5-1
clone_size: .
d_call: .
cdr3_aa: CASSLIANTGELFF
cdr3_nt: TGCGCCAGCAGCTTAATAGCGAACACCGGGGAGCTGTTTTTT

j_call: TRBJ1-2
v_call: TRBV27
clone_size: .
d_call: TRBD1
cdr3_aa: CASSPGQSTNYGYTF
cdr3_nt: TGTGCCAGCAGTCCGGGACAGAGCACTAACTATGGCTACACCTTC

j_call: TRBJ2-6
v_call: TRBV10-3
clone_size: once
d_call: .
cdr3_aa: CAISDSSGANGLTF
cdr3_nt: TGTGCCATCAGTGACAGCTCTGGGGCCAACGGCCTGACTTTC

j_call: TRBJ1-2
v_call: TRBV5-6
clone_size: .
d_call: .
cdr3_aa: CASSFKGEGYGYTF
cdr3_nt: TGTGCCAGCAGCTTTAAGGGAGAGGGCTATGGCTACACCTTC

j_call: TRBJ1-5
v_call: TRBV6-5
clone_size: .
d_call: .
cdr3_aa: CASSYSWTLNQPQHF
cdr3_nt: TGTGCCAGCAGTTACTCCTGGACATTGAATCAGCCCCAGCATTTT

j_call: TRBJ2-5
v_call: TRBV28
clone_size: .
d_call: TRBD2
cdr3_aa: CASSKQGLAGGTETQYF
cdr3_nt: TGTGCCAGCAGTAAGCAGGGACTAGCGGGGGGGACGGAGACCCAGTACTTC

j_call: TRBJ2-2
v_call: TRBV27
clone_size: once
d_call: .
cdr3_aa: CASSLGVGNTGELFF
cdr3_nt: TGTGCCAGCAGTCTCGGGGTTGGAAACACCGGGGAGCTGTTTTTT

j_call: TRBJ2-4
v_call: TRBV29-1
clone_size: .
d_call: TRBD1
cdr3_aa: CSAGTGSPGRYF
cdr3_nt: TGCAGCGCCGGGACAGGATCCCCGGGAAGGTACTTC

j_call: TRBJ2-1
v_call: TRBV19
clone_size: .
d_call: TRBD2
cdr3_aa: CASSIGSSGGRPYNEQFF
cdr3_nt: TGTGCCAGTAGTATCGGGTCTAGCGGGGGCCGACCCTACAATGAGCAGTTCTTC

j_call: TRBJ2-7
v_call: TRBV4-1
clone_size: .
d_call: .
cdr3_aa: CASSQDIGEDSEQYF
cdr3_nt: TGCGCCAGCAGCCAAGATATAGGGGAAGACAGCGAGCAGTACTTC

j_call: TRBJ1-2
v_call: TRBV28
clone_size: .
d_call: .
cdr3_aa: CASSFPGIANYGYTF
cdr3_nt: TGTGCCAGCAGTTTCCCAGGGATCGCTAACTATGGCTACACCTTC

j_call: TRBJ2-7
v_call: TRBV27
clone_size: .
d_call: .
cdr3_aa: CASSLGRSYEQYF
cdr3_nt: TGTGCCAGCAGTTTAGGCAGATCCTACGAGCAGTACTTC

j_call: TRBJ2-1
v_call: TRBV27
clone_size: .
d_call: .
cdr3_aa: CASSRREWYNEQFF
cdr3_nt: TGTGCCAGCAGTCGCAGGGAATGGTACAATGAGCAGTTCTTC

j_call: TRBJ2-7
v_call: TRBV11-2
clone_size: .
d_call: .
cdr3_aa: CASSFDPLRVNEQYF
cdr3_nt: TGTGCCAGCAGCTTTGACCCACTGAGGGTCAACGAGCAGTACTTC

j_call: TRBJ1-2
v_call: TRBV5-4
clone_size: .
d_call: .
cdr3_aa: CASSYRIGAEGYTF
cdr3_nt: TGTGCCAGCAGCTACCGGATTGGGGCTGAAGGCTACACCTTC

j_call: TRBJ1-1
v_call: TRBV18
clone_size: .
d_call: .
cdr3_aa: CASSPLGGKGTEAFF
cdr3_nt: TGTGCCAGCTCACCCCTCGGGGGTAAGGGCACTGAAGCTTTCTTT

j_call: TRBJ2-7
v_call: TRBV18
clone_size: .
d_call: TRBD1
cdr3_aa: CASQDRGFSEQYF
cdr3_nt: TGTGCCAGCCAGGACAGGGGGTTCAGCGAGCAGTACTTC

j_call: TRBJ2-7
v_call: TRBV13
clone_size: .
d_call: TRBD2
cdr3_aa: CASSQTGEGWYEQYF
cdr3_nt: TGTGCCAGCAGCCAGACGGGGGAGGGGTGGTACGAGCAGTACTTC

j_call: TRBJ2-5
v_call: TRBV15
clone_size: few
d_call: TRBD2
cdr3_aa: CATSRGKVLAGQETQYF
cdr3_nt: TGTGCCACCAGCAGAGGGAAGGTTCTAGCGGGACAAGAGACCCAGTACTTC

j_call: TRBJ2-3
v_call: TRBV9
clone_size: once
d_call: .
cdr3_aa: CASSVGFSGRTDTQYF
cdr3_nt: TGTGCCAGCAGCGTAGGGTTTTCAGGTCGCACAGATACGCAGTATTTT

j_call: TRBJ2-3
v_call: TRBV6-1
clone_size: .
d_call: .
cdr3_aa: CASRQNPSDTQYF
cdr3_nt: TGTGCCAGCAGGCAGAATCCTTCAGATACGCAGTATTTT

j_call: TRBJ1-2
v_call: TRBV7-2
clone_size: .
d_call: .
cdr3_aa: CASSLSPGDGYTF
cdr3_nt: TGTGCCAGCAGCTTATCGCCAGGGGATGGCTACACCTTC

j_call: TRBJ2-5
v_call: TRBV27
clone_size: .
d_call: TRBD2
cdr3_aa: CASSPRTSGVVETQYF
cdr3_nt: TGTGCCAGCAGTCCCCGGACTAGCGGGGTTGTAGAGACCCAGTACTTC

j_call: TRBJ1-2
v_call: TRBV6-1
clone_size: .
d_call: TRBD1
cdr3_aa: CASSETPTGGYGYTF
cdr3_nt: TGTGCCAGCAGTGAAACCCCAACAGGGGGCTATGGCTACACCTTC

j_call: TRBJ2-7
v_call: TRBV7-9
clone_size: .
d_call: TRBD1
cdr3_aa: CASSLARLGQGPIDEQYF
cdr3_nt: TGTGCCAGCAGCTTAGCGCGGTTGGGACAGGGGCCCATCGACGAGCAGTACTTC

j_call: TRBJ2-3
v_call: TRBV5-4
clone_size: .
d_call: TRBD2
cdr3_aa: CASRGTSGITDTQYF
cdr3_nt: TGTGCCAGCAGGGGGACTAGCGGCATCACAGATACGCAGTATTTT

j_call: TRBJ2-1
v_call: TRBV4-2
clone_size: .
d_call: TRBD2
cdr3_aa: CASSQDLRTSSRDEQFF
cdr3_nt: TGTGCCAGCAGCCAAGATCTTCGGACTAGTAGTAGAGATGAGCAGTTCTTC